These 20 T cell receptor beta chains came from one sample sequenced in a study. A single record per CDR3 protein comes from TCRdb applying MiXCR to the 5' RACE reads. The sample lists more than 8,500 distinct CDR3 sequences; 25% to 30% were seen once. Treg sorting used a CD4+CD25+CD127-/low gate. Sequencing input: Tregs sorted from blood. The receptors stem from a female donor with breast cancer.

The V call is TRBV12-3 or TRBV12-4, the J call TRBJ2-6, with D hard to call. The CDR3 has 13 amino acids. V lost 7 bases and J lost 0, with 4 bases in between. The CDR3 DNA reads TGTGCCAGCACCTCCTCTGGGGCCAACGTCCTGACTTTC. This sequence encodes CASTSSGANVLTF.

The V and J genes are TRBV20-1 and TRBJ2-1; D is possibly TRBD2 (6 bases). The V gene lost 6 bases and the J gene lost 0 bases, with 18 bases spanning the gap. This CDR3 has 16 amino acids. Per germline, CDR1 DFQATT and CDR2 SNEGSKA (reference sequence). The DNA for the CDR3 is TGCAGTGCCAAAGGCGGGCGGGGCAACTCCTACAATGAGCAGTTCTTC. Protein product: CSAKGGRGNSYNEQFF.

In its sample, this clonotype is medium-sized. The chain links TRBV24-1 to TRBJ2-1; TRBD1 or TRBD2 may be the D gene (5 bases each). The length of the CDR3 is 15 residues. Germline assignment: CDR1 KGHDR and CDR2 SFDVKD. Trimming took off 1 base at V and 7 bases at J, with 13 bases between the two ends. CDR3 in amino acids: CATSDFIEGLNEQFF. In nucleotides, the CDR3 is TGTGCCACCAGTGATTTTATTGAGGGGTTGAATGAGCAGTTCTTC.

This clonotype occurred many times. The chain links TRBV6-1 to TRBJ2-7, with D perhaps matching TRBD1 (9 bases). The CDR3 spans 18 residues. Trimming pared 2 bases from V and 2 bases from J, leaving 22 bases between. CDR1 and CDR2 from the germline V gene are MNHNS and SASEGT. The CDR3 bases are TGTGCCAGCAGTGAACACCTCGGGGGGGGACAGGGAACCTACGAGCAGTACTTC. Translation gives CASSEHLGGGQGTYEQYF.

Of note for this clonotype: This may stem from a read error, because a much larger clone lies one nucleotide away. The CDR3 nucleotides read TGTGCCAGCAGCCCGGGTAGCGGGAGCTCCTACAATGAGCAGCTCTTC. This translates into CASSPGSGSSYNEQLF. This rearrangement joins TRBV4-2 to TRBJ2-1; 9 bases map to TRBD2. The CDR3 length is 16 residues. CDR1 is LGHNA and CDR2 is YNFKEQ in the germline V gene.

This clonotype was seen ten or more times. The rearrangement joins TRBV19 to TRBJ1-6; a possible D gene is TRBD1 (6 bases). The CDR3 spans 15 residues. Trimming took off 6 bases at V and 5 bases at J, with 14 bases between the two ends. CDR1 is LNHDA, CDR2 SQIVND, per germline (reference sequence). CDR3 sequence reads: CASRDWAGDNSPLHF. For the CDR3, the DNA is TGTGCCAGTAGGGACTGGGCAGGGGATAATTCACCCCTCCACTTT.

The rearrangement links TRBV20-1 to TRBJ2-7; possible D gene TRBD2, 6 bases. The length of the CDR3 is 14 residues. V shed 2 bases and J shed 7 bases, with 18 bases lying between them. The V gene's germline CDR1 is DFQATT and CDR2 SNEGSKA (reference sequence). Here the CDR3 DNA reads TGCAGTGCTAGACCCGGACTATCGGGCAGAGAGCAGTACTTC. Translated: CSARPGLSGREQYF.

At least ten counts were recorded for this clonotype. This sequence joins TRBV7-2 and TRBJ2-1, with a weak D call TRBD2 (6 bases). Germline values: CDR1 SGHTA, CDR2 FQGNSA. Trimming stripped 5 bases from V and 8 bases from J, with 16 bases between. The CDR3 totals 14 residues. The CDR3 nucleotides are TGTGCCAGCAGCGCCAGACTAGGGCCCTATGAGCAGTTCTTC. It specifies CASSARLGPYEQFF.

This clonotype has more than one count but fewer than ten. The V and J genes are TRBV18 and TRBJ1-2, with D unclear. The CDR3 is made up of 12 amino acids. V lost 3 bases and J lost 3, with 5 bases in between. Germline V gives CDR1 KGHSH, CDR2 LQKENI. The CDR3 DNA follows: TGTGCCAGCTCACCGCTAGACTATGGCTACACCTTC. It yields the protein CASSPLDYGYTF.

The rearrangement links TRBV6-5 to TRBJ2-7; possibly TRBD1 for D (5 bases). V lost 4 bases and J 5 bases, leaving 9 bases between the germline ends. CDR1 and CDR2 (germline): MNHEY, SVGAGI. The CDR3 is 12 amino acids. CDR3 nucleotides: TGTGCCAGCAGTTTGTCCAGGGACGAGCAGTACTTC. Its protein product is CASSLSRDEQYF.

Concerning this clonotype: A much larger clone sits a single nucleotide away, making a read error possible. V and J are TRBV6-5 and TRBJ1-6; D is undetermined. The CDR3 is made up of 15 amino acids. The V gene lost 0 bases and the J gene lost 8 bases, with 11 bases spanning the gap. Per germline, CDR1 MNHEY and CDR2 SVGAGI. CDR3 DNA sequence: TGTGCCAGCAGTTACTCGAGCGGGAGTTATTCACCCCTCCACTTT. Residues: CASSYSSGSYSPLHF.

A note on this clonotype: This clone may be a read error of a much larger clone one base away. The chain has TRBV30 and TRBJ2-1; no clear D. From germline, CDR1 is GTSNPN and CDR2 SVGIG (reference sequence). V lost 1 base and J 3 bases, leaving 10 bases between the germline ends. The CDR3 contains 14 residues. DNA for the CDR3: TGTGCCTGGAGTGGACTCCAATGCTACAATGAGCAGTTCTTC. Translation: CAWSGLQCYNEQFF.

This clonotype showed up just a few times. This may be a read error, as it is one base from a much larger clone. This chain joins TRBV5-6 and TRBJ1-2, with no clear D. The V gene's germline CDR1 is SGHDT and CDR2 YYEEEE. The CDR3 extends over 11 amino acids. Trimming stripped 4 bases from V and 8 bases from J, with 9 bases between. The CDR3, as DNA: TGTGCCAGCAGCGTTTTGTCCGGCTACACCTTC. It codes for CASSVLSGYTF. Using reference TRBV5-6 and TRBJ1-2 for the parts outside the CDR3, the full variable domain is DAGVTQSPTHLIKTRGQQVTLRCSPKSGHDTVSWYQQALGQGPQFIFQYYEEEERQRGNFPDRFSGHQFPNYSSELNVNALLLGDSALYLCASSVLSGYTFGSGTRLTVV.

By sample fraction, this clonotype is medium-sized. The chain carries TRBV6-1 and TRBJ2-3; D call uncertain. This CDR3 has 14 residues. The V gene's germline CDR1 is MNHNS and CDR2 SASEGT. V shed 6 bases and J shed 2 bases, with 12 bases lying between them. CDR3 DNA: TGTGCCAGCAGCCCAGAAAGCGTCACAGATACGCAGTATTTT. Amino acid sequence: CASSPESVTDTQYF.

The chain links TRBV7-9 to TRBJ2-7, with TRBD2 as a possible D gene (6 bases). The CDR3 loop spans 12 amino acids. Trimming removed 3 bases from V and 6 bases from J, with 9 bases in between. CDR1 is SEHNR and CDR2 is FQNEAQ in the germline V gene (reference sequence). CDR3 in DNA: TGTGCCAGCAGCTTCGGGGGTGCCGAGCAGTACTTC. It encodes CASSFGGAEQYF.

This clonotype was seen repeatedly, ten times or more. The chain is built from TRBV28 and TRBJ2-7; D is possibly TRBD1 or TRBD2 (6 bases each). Germline CDR1 MDHEN, CDR2 SYDVKM. The CDR3 has 13 residues. Between the trimmed V and J ends, which lost 2 bases and 5 bases, there was a span of 10 bases. CDR3 nucleotide sequence: TGTGCCAGCAGTTTAACGGGGGCCAACGAGCAGTACTTC. It codes for CASSLTGANEQYF.

This clonotype is classed as medium-sized. This sequence joins TRBV7-9 and TRBJ1-1, with 7 bases matching TRBD1. The germline CDR1 and CDR2 sequences are SEHNR and FQNEAQ (reference sequence). The trim removed 4 bases at V and 0 bases at J, leaving 8 bases unmatched. CDR3 length: 16 amino acids. CDR3 in amino acids: CASSSRTGQMNTEAFF. As DNA, the CDR3 is TGTGCCAGCAGCTCAAGAACGGGACAGATGAACACTGAAGCTTTCTTT.

This clonotype showed up many times. V gene TRBV6-6 combines with J gene TRBJ1-2; D possibly corresponds to TRBD1 (5 bases). V was shortened by 3 bases and J by 13 bases, with 18 bases between the two germline ends. The CDR3 has 13 amino acids. The germline V gene encodes CDR1 MNHNY and CDR2 SVGAGI (reference sequence). The CDR3 sequence: CASSYDPRENRTF. The CDR3 region has the DNA TGTGCCAGCAGTTATGATCCCAGGGAGAATCGCACCTTC.

This clonotype was counted between two and nine times. This may come from a read error, since a much larger clone is one base off. The chain combines TRBV24-1 with TRBJ2-1; D possibly matches TRBD1 or TRBD2 (5 bases each). The germline gives CDR1 KGHDR, CDR2 SFDVKD. The CDR3 has 12 residues. The CDR3 loop is CATSEPAREQSF. CDR3 nucleotides: TGTGCCACCAGTGAGCCTGCCAGGGAGCAGTCCTTC.

The chain joins TRBV12-3 or TRBV12-4 to TRBJ1-5; no firm D call. This CDR3 has 12 amino acids. The V and J ends lost 2 bases and 6 bases respectively, with 5 bases between them. The CDR3: CASSLNSQPQHF. CDR3 coding DNA: TGTGCCAGCAGTTTAAACAGTCAGCCCCAGCATTTT.